This T cell receptor (beta chain) comes out of a study of radiation and T cells in renal cell carcinoma. The study's findings and limits: Top tumor clonotypes rose in blood 2 weeks post-radiation, then contracted.

TCRdb keeps only in-frame clones here, not all; method: immunoSEQ multiplex PCR. The repertoire holds tens of thousands of clones, with around 77% as singletons. Documented time point: blood 2 weeks post-SBRT. Sample treatment: 15 Gy SBRT to primary tumor, nephrectomy 4 weeks later. Clear cell pathology was present in this patient's renal cell carcinoma. In the case of this clone: Its matching antigen is unknown.

Germline assignment: CDR1 SGHTA and CDR2 FQGNSA. CDR3 length: 16 residues. Trimming took 5 bases from V and 1 from J, leaving 17 bases between them. The receptor's source is a man aged 60 to 75 with renal cell carcinoma. The rearrangement links TRBV7-2 to TRBJ2-5, with D perhaps matching TRBD2 (5 bases). The sequenced sample was blood, obtained from a patient whose treatment included radiotherapy and nephrectomy. CDR3 loop: CASSPLIGSGQETQYF. CDR3 DNA: TGTGCCAGCAGCCCCCTCATAGGGAGCGGCCAAGAGACCCAGTACTTC.